What follows are 3 T cell receptor beta chains derived from one specimen sequenced in a study of CD8+ T cells in alopecia areata (dated by TCRdb to 2016 to 2019). The sample's treatment or condition label is to be understood as: oral pan-JAK inhibitor, 5-10 mg twice daily. Library preparation was by the immunoSEQ multiplex PCR assay. RNA was extracted from all samples and reverse transcribed into cDNA as template for TCR sequencing. TCRdb carries this immuneACCESS record with in-frame sequences only. Its versions omit some clonotypes, under half of them owing to an unresolved V gene in the studies checked, with the rest unexplained. The sample table lists hundreds of thousands of clones, about 62% of them with a count of one. Around 0.92% of the sample comes from the top ten. This specimen was CD4+ T cells sorted from blood, taken around week 54, from a patient treated with tofacitinib. These receptors all come from a human donor with alopecia areata.

This clone was seen a few times. The rearrangement joins TRBV30 to TRBJ2-5, with TRBD2 matching over 8 bases. V trimming: 1 base; J trimming: 2 bases; junction bases outside the gene matches: 6. CDR3 size: 15 residues. Germline lookup yields CDR1 GTSNPN and CDR2 SVGIG (reference sequence). CDR3 nucleotide sequence: TGTGCCTGGAGTGGGTTTCGGGGGGGACAAGAGACCCAGTACTTC. Protein: CAWSGFRGGQETQYF.

This clone was counted between two and nine times. In nucleotides, the CDR3 is TGTGCCAGCAGCTCGAGGCTCCTCGATACGCAGTATTTT. Encoded protein: CASSSRLLDTQYF. The chain links TRBV7-9 to TRBJ2-3; D is ambiguous. V was cut by 4 bases and J by 6 bases, with 11 bases left in between. Germline loops: CDR1 SEHNR, CDR2 FQNEAQ (reference sequence). The CDR3 has 13 residues. The full variable domain, rest sourced from reference TRBV7-9 and TRBJ2-3, is DTGVSQNPRHKITKRGQNVTFRCDPISEHNRLYWYRQTLGQGPEFLTYFQNEAQLEKSRLLSDRFSAERPKGSFSTLEIQRTEQGDSAMYLCASSSRLLDTQYFGPGTRLTVL.

The rearrangement links TRBV30 to TRBJ2-5, with TRBD1 matching over 7 bases. The DNA end is a closer match to TRBJ2-7, so the J assignment may be wrong. The CDR3 has 11 amino acids. In germline, CDR1 is GTSNPN, CDR2 SVGIG (reference sequence). The CDR3 DNA is TGTGCCTGGAGTGGACAGGGCGAGCAGTACTTC. The encoded protein is CAWSGQGEQYF.